The next 25 T cell receptor beta chains were all read from a single sample in a study of blood T cell repertoires in COVID-19. Using immunoSEQ multiplex PCR, the repertoire was profiled, and TCRdb retains in-frame clones only, with some absent. The data hold fewer than 150,000 clones, with roughly 86% observed a single time. Sequencing used peripheral blood. The receptors were gathered from a man aged 45-65 years with active or convalescent COVID-19.

The V call is TRBV5-1, the J call TRBJ2-1, with 11 bases that match TRBD2. Germline loops: CDR1 SGHRS, CDR2 YFSETQ. The CDR3 consists of 15 residues. V shed 0 bases, J shed 6 bases, and the junction held 2 bases outside the gene matches. The CDR3 nucleotides read TGCGCCAGCAGCTTGGAGGGGACTAGCGGCAATGAGCAGTTCTTC. Its protein product is CASSLEGTSGNEQFF.

The rearrangement links TRBV10-3 to TRBJ1-4, with no clear D. V lost 6 bases and J lost 5, with 13 bases in between. The CDR3 has 14 amino acids. Per germline, CDR1 ENHRY and CDR2 SYGVKD. CDR3 sequence: CAISDGLFNEKLFF. CDR3 coding DNA: TGTGCCATCAGCGACGGACTGTTCAATGAAAAACTGTTTTTT.

CDR3 DNA: TGCGCCAGCAGCCAGGGGGAGCTAGCGGGACTTAATGAGCAGTTCTTC. It encodes CASSQGELAGLNEQFF. The V call is TRBV4-1, the J call TRBJ2-1; 9 bases map to TRBD2. This CDR3 is 16 amino acids long. The germline CDR1 and CDR2 sequences are MGHRA and YSYEKL. Trimming cost V 3 bases and J 7 bases; bases outside gene matches: 10.

The rearrangement links TRBV11-1 to TRBJ1-1, with D possibly matching TRBD1 (5 bases). The ends were cut back, 5 bases at V and 7 bases at J, with 17 bases in the middle. The CDR3 has 14 residues. Germline CDR1 SGHAT, CDR2 FQDESV (reference sequence). CDR3 loop: CASSRTMTANEAFF. DNA of the CDR3: TGTGCCAGCAGCCGTACTATGACAGCCAATGAAGCTTTCTTT.

V and J are TRBV9 and TRBJ1-3; D is perhaps TRBD1 (6 bases). This CDR3 has 18 residues. Trimming stripped 0 bases from V and 0 bases from J, with 16 bases between. Germline CDR1 and CDR2: SGDLS and YYNGEE. The CDR3 region has the DNA TGTGCCAGCAGCGTAGCTGTCGGGAAGGGGGTCTCTGGAAACACCATATATTTT. The encoded protein is CASSVAVGKGVSGNTIYF.

This clone was observed once. The chain couples TRBV18 to TRBJ2-7; D gene ambiguous. V lost 8 bases and J 6 bases, leaving 17 bases between the germline ends. This CDR3 is 13 amino acids long. CDR1 and CDR2 (germline): KGHSH, LQKENI. The CDR3 here is CASTTRQEGEQYF. The CDR3 nucleotides read TGTGCCAGCACCACCCGCCAGGAAGGCGAGCAGTACTTC.

In nucleotides, the CDR3 is TGTGCCAGCTCACTGGTAATTAGCGGGATAATCTCCGGGGAGCTGTTTTTT. Its protein is CASSLVISGIISGELFF. The chain uses TRBV18 and TRBJ2-2, with 8 nucleotides matching TRBD2. Germline CDR1 is KGHSH and CDR2 is LQKENI. Germline trimming cut 4 bases from V and 6 bases from J; bases unmatched to any gene: 13. The CDR3 runs 17 residues.

The chain recombines TRBV12-3 or TRBV12-4 with TRBJ2-5; a weak D match, TRBD2 (5 bases). The CDR3 totals 13 residues. V dropped 5 bases and J dropped 5 bases, with 12 bases sitting between them. The DNA for the CDR3 is TGTGCCAGCAGTCTCACTAGAGGGGAGACCCAGTACTTC. Protein product: CASSLTRGETQYF.

The chain uses TRBV5-1 and TRBJ2-5, with D possibly matching TRBD1 (6 bases). V was clipped by 3 bases and J by 5 bases, with 11 bases between them. This CDR3 has 13 residues. In germline, CDR1 is SGHRS, CDR2 YFSETQ. The CDR3 DNA reads TGCGCCAGCAGCTCCGGACAGCTGGAGACCCAGTACTTC. Protein sequence: CASSSGQLETQYF.

The genes are TRBV11-3 and TRBJ2-3, with 9 bases fitting TRBD2. The CDR3 is made up of 16 amino acids. The J segment lost 2 bases and the V segment lost 3 bases, leaving 6 bases of the junction unmatched. Looked up from germline, CDR1 is SGHNT and CDR2 is YENEEA. The CDR3 sequence is CASSLTSGKLTDTQYF. Written as DNA, the CDR3 is TGTGCCAGCAGCTTGACTAGCGGAAAGCTCACAGATACGCAGTATTTT.

The chain combines TRBV6-5 with TRBJ2-2; a weak D match, TRBD2 (5 bases). The CDR3 is made up of 15 amino acids. Germline V CDR1 and CDR2: MNHEY, SVGAGI. V shed 3 bases and J shed 1 base, with 9 bases lying between them. This chain's CDR3 is CASSYNRGNTGELFF. The CDR3 coding sequence is TGTGCCAGCAGTTATAACCGGGGGAACACCGGGGAGCTGTTTTTT.

The rearrangement joins TRBV7-2 to TRBJ2-7, with 9 bases aligning to TRBD2. After removal of 4 bases from V and 0 bases from J, the junction contained 4 bases not matched to a gene. The CDR3 totals 15 residues. Germline V gene data show CDR1 as SGHTA and CDR2 as FQGNSA. CDR3 sequence reads: CASSSLSGSSYEQYF. CDR3 nucleotides: TGTGCCAGCAGCTCCCTTAGCGGGAGCTCCTACGAGCAGTACTTC.

The chain's CDR3 is CASSVGGLETQYF. Here the CDR3 DNA reads TGTGCCAGCAGTGTCGGGGGTCTAGAGACCCAGTACTTC. The genes are TRBV2 and TRBJ2-5; D may be TRBD2 (6 bases). This CDR3 region has 13 residues. The germline V and J ends were trimmed by 4 bases and 4 bases, with 10 bases remaining between them. Germline V gene data show CDR1 as SNHLY and CDR2 as FYNNEI.

This clone was seen just once. This chain links TRBV27 with TRBJ1-1; tentatively, D is TRBD1 (6 bases). Between the trimmed V and J ends, which lost 5 bases and 1 base, there was a span of 14 bases. This CDR3 is 15 amino acids long. Germline CDR1 MNHEY, CDR2 SMNVEV (reference sequence). The CDR3 nucleotides are TGTGCCAGCAGTCAATTTACAGGGAGGAACACTGAAGCTTTCTTT. Its translation: CASSQFTGRNTEAFF.

For the CDR3, the DNA is TGTGCCATCAGTGAGGGTTCTGGCGGGAGTTTGGAGACCCAGTACTTC. Its protein product is CAISEGSGGSLETQYF. The rearrangement uses TRBV10-3 and TRBJ2-5; TRBD2 matches at 7 bases. Losses at the gene ends were 2 bases for V and 5 bases for J; bases not matched to a gene: 11. The CDR3 totals 16 residues. The germline V gene encodes CDR1 ENHRY and CDR2 SYGVKD.

Comment on this clone: At one of its ends the junction is not consistent with the germline gene, which may arise from a read error. The CDR3 DNA reads as TGTGCCAGCAGTGAGGACCCCCGGGACAGGTCAGGATTT. Amino acid sequence: CASSEDPRDRSGF. The chain employs TRBV6-1 and TRBJ1-5, with 8 bases matching TRBD1. Germline values: CDR1 MNHNS, CDR2 SASEGT. CDR3 size: 13 residues.

The J gene is TRBJ2-7, the V gene TRBV6-5; 7 nucleotides agree with TRBD2. The CDR3 length is 15 residues. Losses at the gene ends were 2 bases for V and 2 bases for J; bases not matched to a gene: 6. Germline V gene data show CDR1 as MNHEY and CDR2 as SVGAGI. The CDR3: CASSYLSGRAYEQYF. The CDR3 DNA is TGTGCCAGCAGTTACCTATCTGGGAGGGCCTACGAGCAGTACTTC.

CDR3 region: CASSSTGGGTQYF. Here the CDR3 DNA reads TGTGCCAGCAGCTCAACAGGGGGAGGTACGCAGTATTTT. The chain employs TRBV6-4 and TRBJ2-3; 8 bases line up with TRBD1. Germline CDR1 and CDR2: MRHNA and SNTAGT. This CDR3 is 13 amino acids long. The junction had 7 bases not matched to a gene; V was cut back by 6 bases and J by 8 bases.

The chain joins TRBV5-1 to TRBJ2-7; possibly TRBD2 for D (5 bases). This CDR3 has 16 residues. Germline CDR1 reads SGHRS; CDR2 reads YFSETQ. Trimming removed 1 base from V and 0 bases from J, with 14 bases in between. Here the CDR3 DNA reads TGCGCCAGCAGCTTGAACGGCGTGGCGGGCTCCTACGAGCAGTACTTC. Encoded protein: CASSLNGVAGSYEQYF.

The chain uses TRBV6-2 or TRBV6-3 and TRBJ2-7, with D possibly being TRBD2 (5 bases). The V gene's germline CDR1 is MNHEY and CDR2 SVGEGT. V was clipped by 4 bases and J by 3 bases, with 7 bases between them. The CDR3 spans 12 residues. This chain's CDR3 is CASSWTFYEQYF. As DNA, the CDR3 is TGTGCCAGCAGTTGGACTTTCTACGAGCAGTACTTC.

J is TRBJ2-1 and V is TRBV18, with TRBD2 matching 10 bases. This CDR3 region has 15 residues. From germline, CDR1 is KGHSH and CDR2 LQKENI. V shed 0 bases and J 5 bases; nucleotides not matched to a gene: 1. CDR3 nucleotide sequence: TGTGCCAGCTCACCACCTGGACTAGCGGACAATGAGCAGTTCTTC. Encoded protein: CASSPPGLADNEQFF. The full variable domain, with the rest looked up from reference TRBV18 and TRBJ2-1, is NAGVMQNPRHLVRRRGQEARLRCSPMKGHSHVYWYRQLPEEGLKFMVYLQKENIIDESGMPKERFSAEFPKEGPSILRIQQVVRGDSAAYFCASSPPGLADNEQFFGPGTRLTVL.

This clone was counted only a few times. The rearrangement uses TRBV27 and TRBJ2-5; D remains ambiguous. The CDR3 extends over 13 amino acids. With 2 bases removed from V and 1 base from J, the gap between germline ends came to 5 bases. The germline V gene encodes CDR1 MNHEY and CDR2 SMNVEV (reference sequence). The CDR3 nucleotides are TGTGCCAGCAGTTTAAACAGCCAAGAGACCCAGTACTTC. Translation gives CASSLNSQETQYF.

CDR3 bases: TGCGCCAGCAGCTTGTCTAGCGGGAGGAGCGACGAGCAGTACTTC. This codes for CASSLSSGRSDEQYF. The chain employs TRBV5-1 and TRBJ2-7, with 11 positions matching TRBD2. CDR1 and CDR2 (germline): SGHRS, YFSETQ. The trim removed 1 base at V and 5 bases at J, leaving 5 bases unmatched. The length of the CDR3 is 15 residues. Variable domain in full (rest from reference TRBV5-1 and TRBJ2-7): KAGVTQTPRYLIKTRGQQVTLSCSPISGHRSVSWYQQTPGQGLQFLFEYFSETQRNKGNFPGRFSGRQFSNSRSEMNVSTLELGDSALYLCASSLSSGRSDEQYFGPGTRLTVT.

The V gene is TRBV6-6, the J gene TRBJ1-5; 9 bases agree with TRBD1. The CDR3 has 15 residues. The germline V gene has CDR1 MNHNY and CDR2 SVGAGI (reference sequence). V lost 8 bases and J lost 1; bases outside the gene matches: 6. The CDR3 region is CASGTGLGSNQPQHF. CDR3 DNA sequence: TGTGCCAGCGGGACAGGGTTGGGGAGCAATCAGCCCCAGCATTTT.

Here the CDR3 reads CAWSVGLAGHYEQYF. As DNA, the CDR3 is TGTGCCTGGAGTGTAGGCCTAGCGGGACACTACGAGCAGTACTTC. The chain combines TRBV30 with TRBJ2-7, with 9 bases aligning to TRBD2. Germline trimming cut 0 bases from V and 3 bases from J; bases unmatched to any gene: 6. CDR3 size: 15 residues. In germline, CDR1 is GTSNPN, CDR2 SVGIG (reference sequence).